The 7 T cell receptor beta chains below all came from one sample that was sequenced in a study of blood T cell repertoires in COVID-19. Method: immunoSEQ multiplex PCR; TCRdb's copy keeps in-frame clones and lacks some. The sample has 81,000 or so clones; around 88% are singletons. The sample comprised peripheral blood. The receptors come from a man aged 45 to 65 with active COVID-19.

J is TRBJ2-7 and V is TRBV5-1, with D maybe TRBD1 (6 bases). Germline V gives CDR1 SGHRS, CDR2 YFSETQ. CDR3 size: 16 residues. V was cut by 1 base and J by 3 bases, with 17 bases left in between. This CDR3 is CASSLPPDSINYEQYF. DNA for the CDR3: TGCGCCAGCAGCTTGCCCCCGGACAGTATAAACTACGAGCAGTACTTC.

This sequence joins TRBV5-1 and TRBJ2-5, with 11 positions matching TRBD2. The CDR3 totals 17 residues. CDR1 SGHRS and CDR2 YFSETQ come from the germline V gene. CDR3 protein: CATSRGVAGGTEETQYF. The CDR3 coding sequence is TGCGCGACGAGCAGGGGAGTAGCGGGGGGGACGGAAGAGACCCAGTACTTC.

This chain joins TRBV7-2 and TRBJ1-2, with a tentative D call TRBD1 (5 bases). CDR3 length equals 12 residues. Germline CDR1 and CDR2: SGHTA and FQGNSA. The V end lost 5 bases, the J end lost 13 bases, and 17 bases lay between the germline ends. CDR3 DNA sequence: TGTGCCAGCAGCATTGCTGCAGGGCTGAGCACCTTC. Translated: CASSIAAGLSTF.

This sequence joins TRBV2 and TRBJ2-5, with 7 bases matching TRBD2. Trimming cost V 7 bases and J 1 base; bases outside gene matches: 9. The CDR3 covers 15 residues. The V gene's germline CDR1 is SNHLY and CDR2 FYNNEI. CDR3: CASTRLAGGQETQYF. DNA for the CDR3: TGTGCCAGCACACGATTAGCGGGCGGCCAAGAGACCCAGTACTTC.

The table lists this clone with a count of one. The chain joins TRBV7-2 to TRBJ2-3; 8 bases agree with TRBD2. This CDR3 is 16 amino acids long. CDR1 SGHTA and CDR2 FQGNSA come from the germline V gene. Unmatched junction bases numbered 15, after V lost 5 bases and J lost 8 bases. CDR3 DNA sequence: TGTGCCAGCAGCCCTCCGACTAGCGTTAGGCAAGCTACGCAGTATTTT. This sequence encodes CASSPPTSVRQATQYF.

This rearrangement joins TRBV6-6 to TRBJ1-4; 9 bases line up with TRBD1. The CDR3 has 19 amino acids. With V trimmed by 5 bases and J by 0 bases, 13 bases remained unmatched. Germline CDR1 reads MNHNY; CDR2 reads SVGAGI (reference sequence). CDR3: CASSQRGQGEITTNEKLFF. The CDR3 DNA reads TGTGCCAGCAGTCAACGGGGACAGGGCGAAATTACAACTAATGAAAAACTGTTTTTT.

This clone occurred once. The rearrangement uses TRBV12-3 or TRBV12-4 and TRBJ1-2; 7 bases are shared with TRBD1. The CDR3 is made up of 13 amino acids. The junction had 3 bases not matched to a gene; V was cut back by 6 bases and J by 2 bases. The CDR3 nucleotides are TGTGCCAGCAGGTTGACAGGGAACTATGGCTACACCTTC. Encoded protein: CASRLTGNYGYTF.